This T cell receptor beta chain was obtained from a study of shared clonotypes between healthy human individuals. Germline V CDR1 and CDR2: SGHRS, YFSETQ. The CDR3 loop spans 15 amino acids. Unmatched junction bases numbered 10, after V lost 4 bases and J lost 4 bases. Using immunoSEQ multiplex PCR, the repertoire was profiled, and TCRdb retains in-frame clones only, with some absent. The table has around 500,000 clones, 70% to 80% seen once. The chain has TRBV5-1 and TRBJ1-2; 7 bases are shared with TRBD1. This clonotype originated in a woman in her thirties or forties in good health. Some clones in this sample may be carry-over from other donors' samples. What was sequenced was PBMCs. CDR3 nucleotides: TGCGCCAGCAGCGAGACAGGGCTAAGATCCTATGGCTACACCTTC. This sequence encodes CASSETGLRSYGYTF.